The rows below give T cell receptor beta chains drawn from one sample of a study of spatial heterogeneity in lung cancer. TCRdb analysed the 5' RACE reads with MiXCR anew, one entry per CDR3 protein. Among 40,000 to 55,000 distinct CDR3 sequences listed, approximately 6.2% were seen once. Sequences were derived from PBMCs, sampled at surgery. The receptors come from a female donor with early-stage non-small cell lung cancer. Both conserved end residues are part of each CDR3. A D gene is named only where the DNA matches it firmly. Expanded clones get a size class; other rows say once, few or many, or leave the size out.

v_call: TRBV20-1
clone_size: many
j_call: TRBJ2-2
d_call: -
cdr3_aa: CSAPSLPGELFF
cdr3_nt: TGCAGTGCTCCCTCCCTCCCCGGGGAGCTGTTTTTT

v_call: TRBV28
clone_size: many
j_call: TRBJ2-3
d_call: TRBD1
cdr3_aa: CASSTGWGQGSTDTQYF
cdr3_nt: TGTGCCAGCAGCACCGGTTGGGGACAGGGGTCCACAGATACGCAGTATTTT

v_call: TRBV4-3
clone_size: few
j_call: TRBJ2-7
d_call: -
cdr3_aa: CASSQPGEYEQYF
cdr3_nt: TGCGCCAGCAGCCAACCTGGAGAGTACGAGCAGTACTTC

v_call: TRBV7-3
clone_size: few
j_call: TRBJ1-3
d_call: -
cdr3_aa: CANNSSSGNTIYF
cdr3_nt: TGTGCCAACAATTCAAGCTCTGGAAACACCATATATTTT

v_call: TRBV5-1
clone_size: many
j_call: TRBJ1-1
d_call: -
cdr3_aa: CASSPMLGNTEAFF
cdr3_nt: TGCGCCAGCAGTCCTATGTTGGGGAACACTGAAGCTTTCTTT

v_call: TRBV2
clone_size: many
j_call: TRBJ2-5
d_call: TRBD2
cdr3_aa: CASIGTSGGETQYF
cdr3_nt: TGTGCCAGCATCGGGACTAGCGGGGGTGAGACCCAGTACTTC

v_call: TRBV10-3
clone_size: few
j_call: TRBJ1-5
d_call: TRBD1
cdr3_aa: CAIRDREYQPQHF
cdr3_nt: TGTGCCATCAGGGACAGGGAATATCAGCCCCAGCATTTT

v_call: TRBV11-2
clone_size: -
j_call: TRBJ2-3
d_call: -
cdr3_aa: CASSPLRASRTDTQYF
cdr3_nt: TGTGCCAGCAGCCCCCTCCGAGCTAGTAGAACAGATACGCAGTATTTT

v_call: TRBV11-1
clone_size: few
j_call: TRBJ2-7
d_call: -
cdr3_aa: CASSANRVGYEQYF
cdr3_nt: TGTGCCAGCAGCGCCAACAGGGTAGGCTACGAGCAGTACTTC

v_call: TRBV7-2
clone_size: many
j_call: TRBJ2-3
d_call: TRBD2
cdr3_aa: CASSGRLAASTDTQYF
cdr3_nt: TGTGCCAGCAGCGGCCGACTAGCGGCCAGCACAGATACGCAGTATTTT

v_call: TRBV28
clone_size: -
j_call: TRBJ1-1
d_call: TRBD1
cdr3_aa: CASSSGTGTWNTEAFF
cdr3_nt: TGTGCCAGCAGTTCGGGGACAGGGACATGGAACACTGAAGCTTTCTTT

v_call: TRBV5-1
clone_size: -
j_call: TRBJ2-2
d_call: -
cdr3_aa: CASSSDPGADLNTGELFF
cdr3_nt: TGCGCCAGCAGCTCCGATCCCGGCGCGGACCTAAACACCGGGGAGCTGTTTTTT

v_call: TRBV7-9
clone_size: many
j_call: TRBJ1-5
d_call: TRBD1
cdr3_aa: CASSLGLGQSYQPQHF
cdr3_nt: TGTGCCAGCAGCTTAGGCCTGGGACAGTCTTATCAGCCCCAGCATTTT

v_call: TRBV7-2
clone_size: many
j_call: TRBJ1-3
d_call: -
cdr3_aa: CASSLVRRRTGNTIYF
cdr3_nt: TGTGCCAGCAGCTTAGTTCGTCGCAGGACTGGAAACACCATATATTTT

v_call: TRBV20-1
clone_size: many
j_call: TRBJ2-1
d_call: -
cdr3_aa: CKGGSSYNEQFF
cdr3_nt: TGCAAAGGGGGGAGCTCCTACAATGAGCAGTTCTTC

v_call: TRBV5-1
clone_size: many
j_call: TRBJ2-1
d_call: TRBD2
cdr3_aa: CASSPGTSVYNEQFF
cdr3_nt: TGCGCCAGCAGCCCCGGGACTAGTGTTTACAATGAGCAGTTCTTC

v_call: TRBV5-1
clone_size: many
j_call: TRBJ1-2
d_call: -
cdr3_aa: CASTDSAVEPYGYTF
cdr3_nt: TGCGCCAGCACGGACAGTGCAGTGGAACCCTATGGCTACACCTTC

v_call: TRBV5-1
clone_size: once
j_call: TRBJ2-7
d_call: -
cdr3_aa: CASSFTAGQYSYEQYF
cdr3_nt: TGCGCCAGCAGCTTTACGGCAGGCCAATACTCCTACGAGCAGTACTTC

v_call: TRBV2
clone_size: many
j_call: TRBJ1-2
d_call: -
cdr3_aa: CASSSQGSGYTF
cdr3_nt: TGTGCCAGCAGTAGTCAGGGGAGTGGCTACACCTTC

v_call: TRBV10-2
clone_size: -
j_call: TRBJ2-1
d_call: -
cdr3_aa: CASSLNTYSEQFF
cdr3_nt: TGCGCCAGCAGTCTGAACACCTACAGTGAGCAGTTCTTC

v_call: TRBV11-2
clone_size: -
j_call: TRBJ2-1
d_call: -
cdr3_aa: CASSSSLGYNEQFF
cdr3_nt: TGTGCCAGCAGCTCGTCGTTGGGGTACAATGAGCAGTTCTTC

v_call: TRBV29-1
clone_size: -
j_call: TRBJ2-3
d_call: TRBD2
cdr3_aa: CSTSGGGDTQYF
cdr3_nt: TGCAGCACTAGCGGGGGGGGAGATACGCAGTATTTT

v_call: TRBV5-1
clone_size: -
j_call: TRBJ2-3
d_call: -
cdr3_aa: CASCVVVCTDTQYF
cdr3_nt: TGCGCCAGTTGCGTAGTCGTTTGCACAGATACGCAGTATTTT

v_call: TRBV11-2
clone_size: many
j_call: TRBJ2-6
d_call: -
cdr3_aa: CASSGGASGANVLTF
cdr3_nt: TGTGCCAGCAGCGGAGGCGCCTCTGGGGCCAACGTCCTGACTTTC

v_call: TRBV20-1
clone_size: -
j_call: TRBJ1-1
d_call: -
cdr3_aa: CRAGNSDRTNTEAFF
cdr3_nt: TGCAGAGCCGGCAATTCTGACCGGACCAACACTGAAGCTTTCTTT

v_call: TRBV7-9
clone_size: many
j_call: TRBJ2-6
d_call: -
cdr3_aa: CASSRAKGTPLYGANVLTF
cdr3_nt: TGTGCCAGCAGCCGGGCTAAGGGGACACCCCTGTACGGGGCCAACGTCCTGACTTTC

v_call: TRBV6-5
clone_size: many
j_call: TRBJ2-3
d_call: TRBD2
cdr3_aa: CASTMGGFPTDTQYF
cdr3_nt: TGTGCCAGCACGATGGGGGGGTTCCCCACAGATACGCAGTATTTT

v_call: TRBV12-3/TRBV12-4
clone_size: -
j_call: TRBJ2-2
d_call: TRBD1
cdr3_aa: CASSPSGTGSGELFF
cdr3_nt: TGTGCCAGCAGTCCCTCCGGGACAGGGTCCGGGGAGCTGTTTTTT

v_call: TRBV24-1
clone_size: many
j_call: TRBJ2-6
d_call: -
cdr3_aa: CATGLSGANVLTF
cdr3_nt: TGTGCCACAGGACTCTCTGGGGCCAACGTCCTGACTTTC

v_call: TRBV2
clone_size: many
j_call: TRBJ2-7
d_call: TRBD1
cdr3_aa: CASTGQRYEQYF
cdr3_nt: TGTGCCAGTACGGGACAGAGATACGAGCAGTACTTC

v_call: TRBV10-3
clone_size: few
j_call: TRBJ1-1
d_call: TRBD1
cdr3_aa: CAISDRANTEAFF
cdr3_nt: TGTGCCATTTCGGACAGGGCGAACACTGAAGCTTTCTTT

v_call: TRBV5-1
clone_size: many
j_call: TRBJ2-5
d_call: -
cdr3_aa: CASSGDQETQYF
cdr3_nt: TGCGCCAGCAGCGGGGACCAAGAGACCCAGTACTTC

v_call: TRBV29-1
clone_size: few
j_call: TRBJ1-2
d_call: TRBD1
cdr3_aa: CSVGGQGSGYGYTF
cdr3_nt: TGCAGCGTTGGAGGACAGGGGTCGGGGTATGGCTACACCTTC

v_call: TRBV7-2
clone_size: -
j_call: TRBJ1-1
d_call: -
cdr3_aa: CASSVEVRNTEAFF
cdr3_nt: TGTGCCAGCAGCGTCGAAGTTCGGAACACTGAAGCTTTCTTT

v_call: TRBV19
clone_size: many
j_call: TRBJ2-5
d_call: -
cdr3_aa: CASSTRLQETQYF
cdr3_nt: TGTGCCAGTAGTACCAGGCTCCAAGAGACCCAGTACTTC

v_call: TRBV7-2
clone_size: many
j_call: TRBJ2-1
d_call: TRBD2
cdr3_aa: CASSPGLAGGQNEQFF
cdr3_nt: TGTGCCAGCAGCCCCGGACTAGCGGGGGGGCAAAATGAGCAGTTCTTC

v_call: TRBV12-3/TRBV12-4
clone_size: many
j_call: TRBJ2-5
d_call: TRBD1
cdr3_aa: CASSPGTGFETQYF
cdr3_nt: TGTGCCAGCAGTCCCGGGACAGGGTTTGAGACCCAGTACTTC

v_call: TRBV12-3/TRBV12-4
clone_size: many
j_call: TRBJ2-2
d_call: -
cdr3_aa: CASSLGIGELFF
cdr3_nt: TGTGCCAGCAGTTTAGGGATCGGGGAGCTGTTTTTT

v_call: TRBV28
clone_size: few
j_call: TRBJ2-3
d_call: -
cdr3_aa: CASSLTGTPTDTQYF
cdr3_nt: TGTGCCAGCAGTTTAACAGGGACCCCCACAGATACGCAGTATTTT

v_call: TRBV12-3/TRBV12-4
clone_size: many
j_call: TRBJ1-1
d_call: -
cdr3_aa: CASSDPPMNTEAFF
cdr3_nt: TGTGCCAGCTCCGACCCGCCTATGAACACTGAAGCTTTCTTT

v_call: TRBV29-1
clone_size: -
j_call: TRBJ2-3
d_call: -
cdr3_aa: CSVEVLGQWDTQYF
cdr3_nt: TGCAGCGTTGAAGTCCTCGGACAATGGGATACGCAGTATTTT

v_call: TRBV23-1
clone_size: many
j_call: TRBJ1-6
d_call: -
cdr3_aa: CASSQPVGLTDNSPLHF
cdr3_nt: TGCGCCAGCAGTCAACCGGTGGGGCTCACGGATAATTCACCCCTCCACTTT

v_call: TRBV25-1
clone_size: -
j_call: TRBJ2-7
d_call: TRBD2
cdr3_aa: CASSEPGLAGIPYEQYF
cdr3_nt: TGTGCCAGCAGTGAACCAGGACTAGCGGGGATACCCTACGAGCAGTACTTC

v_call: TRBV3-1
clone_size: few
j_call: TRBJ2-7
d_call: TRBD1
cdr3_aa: CASSQYAGTAAYEQYF
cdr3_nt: TGTGCCAGCAGCCAATATGCCGGGACAGCCGCCTACGAGCAGTACTTC

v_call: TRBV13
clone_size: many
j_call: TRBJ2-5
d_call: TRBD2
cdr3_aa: CASSQMRLAETQYF
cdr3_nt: TGTGCCAGCAGCCAAATGAGACTAGCGGAGACCCAGTACTTC

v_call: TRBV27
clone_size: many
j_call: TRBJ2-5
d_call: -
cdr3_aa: CASSPRRGTQYF
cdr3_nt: TGTGCCAGCAGTCCACGCCGGGGGACCCAGTACTTC

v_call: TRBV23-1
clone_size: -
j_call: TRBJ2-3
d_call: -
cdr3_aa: CASSQGKSTDTQYF
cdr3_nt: TGCGCCAGCAGTCAGGGAAAGTCCACAGATACGCAGTATTTT

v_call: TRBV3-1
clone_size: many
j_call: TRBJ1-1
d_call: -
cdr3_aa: CASSSVAEAFF
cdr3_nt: TGTGCCAGCAGCTCCGTGGCTGAAGCTTTCTTT

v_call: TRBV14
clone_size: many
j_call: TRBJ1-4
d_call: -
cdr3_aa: CASSQDRGGEVEKLFF
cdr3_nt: TGTGCCAGCAGCCAAGATCGGGGAGGCGAAGTTGAAAAACTGTTTTTT

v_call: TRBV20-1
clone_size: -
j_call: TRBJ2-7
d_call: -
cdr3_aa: CSARVPRAGRSMEQYF
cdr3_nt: TGCAGTGCTAGAGTCCCCCGGGCGGGCAGGTCCATGGAGCAGTACTTC

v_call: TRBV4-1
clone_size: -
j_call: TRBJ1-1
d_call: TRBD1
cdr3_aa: CASSQGETGVNTEAFF
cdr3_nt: TGCGCCAGCAGCCAAGGTGAGACAGGGGTTAACACTGAAGCTTTCTTT

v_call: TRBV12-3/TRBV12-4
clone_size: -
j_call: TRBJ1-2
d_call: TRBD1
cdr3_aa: CATSLYRGRPTF
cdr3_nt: TGTGCCACCAGTTTGTACAGGGGGCGACCCACCTTC

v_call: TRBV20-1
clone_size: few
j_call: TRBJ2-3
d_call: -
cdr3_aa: CSARETATDTQYF
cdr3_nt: TGCAGTGCTAGAGAGACGGCTACAGATACGCAGTATTTT

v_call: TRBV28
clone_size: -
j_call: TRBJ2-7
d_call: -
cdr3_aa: CASSRPVTYEQYF
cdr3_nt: TGTGCCAGCAGCCGCCCCGTTACCTACGAGCAGTACTTC

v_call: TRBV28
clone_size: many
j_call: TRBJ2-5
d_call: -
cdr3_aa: CASSFVSGTEGETQYF
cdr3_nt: TGTGCCAGCAGCTTTGTCAGCGGGACAGAGGGGGAGACCCAGTACTTC